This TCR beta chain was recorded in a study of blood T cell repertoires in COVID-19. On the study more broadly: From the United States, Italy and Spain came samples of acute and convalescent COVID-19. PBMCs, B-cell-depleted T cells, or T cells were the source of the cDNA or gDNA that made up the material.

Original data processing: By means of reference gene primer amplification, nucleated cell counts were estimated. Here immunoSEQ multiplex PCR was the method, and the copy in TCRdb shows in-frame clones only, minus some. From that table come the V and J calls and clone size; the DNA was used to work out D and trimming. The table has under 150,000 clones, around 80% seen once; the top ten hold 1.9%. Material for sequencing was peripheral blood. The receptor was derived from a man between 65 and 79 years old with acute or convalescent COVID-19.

The CDR3 sequence is CASKGVTYNSPLHF. CDR3 nucleotide sequence: TGCGCCAGCAAAGGGGTCACCTATAATTCACCCCTCCACTTT. The chain couples TRBV10-2 to TRBJ1-6; D may be TRBD1 (5 bases). Germline CDR1 reads WSHSY; CDR2 reads SAAADI. The CDR3 length is 14 residues. Trimming took 7 bases from V and 2 from J, leaving 9 bases between them.